This T cell receptor beta chain emerged from a study of T cells in Graves' hyperthyroidism and ophthalmopathy. The study's findings and limits: Ophthalmopathy was model-predicted a median approximately 6.9 months pre-onset.

With regard to this clonotype: Its antigen is not known.

Regions amplified from RNA transcripts were the TCR beta CDR3 regions. HTBI primers were used for first-round RT-PCR of the TCR CDR3. A single record per CDR3 protein comes from TCRdb applying MiXCR to the multiplex PCR reads. The table has about 610,000 distinct CDR3 sequences, approximately 15% seen once. Losses at the gene ends were 4 bases for V and 7 bases for J; bases not matched to a gene: 14. The germline V gene has CDR1 ENHRY and CDR2 SYGVKD. The CDR3 consists of 17 residues. V usage is TRBV10-3 and J usage is TRBJ1-5; TRBD1 matches 9 bases. The TCR originated in a woman in her thirties or forties with Graves' ophthalmopathy. The sample comprised blood. The CDR3 protein is CAISASGGDREGQPQHF. The CDR3 DNA reads TGTGCCATCAGTGCCTCAGGAGGGGACAGGGAAGGACAGCCCCAGCATTTT.